These 30 T cell receptor beta chains came from one sample sequenced in a study of STAT5B mutations in CD4+ large granular lymphocyte leukemia. The method was immunoSEQ multiplex PCR; TCRdb's version includes in-frame clones alone and lacks a portion of them. The sample yields 48,000 or so clones, under 80% seen once. The specimen was CD4+ T cells from blood buffy coats. These receptors originate from a human donor in good health.

This clone was observed a handful of times. The chain has TRBV25-1 and TRBJ1-2, with D perhaps matching TRBD1 (6 bases). Per germline, CDR1 MGHDK and CDR2 SYGVNS. This CDR3 has 13 amino acids. V was trimmed by 6 bases and J by 5 bases, leaving 13 bases between them. The CDR3 nucleotides read TGTGCCAGCAGCCAGGGGAGGGGTTATGGCTACACCTTC. Protein sequence: CASSQGRGYGYTF.

This sequence joins TRBV2 and TRBJ1-2; weak D call: TRBD1 (5 bases). V lost 8 bases, J lost 4 bases, and 8 bases lay in between. The CDR3 runs 11 residues. CDR1 and CDR2 from the germline V gene are SNHLY and FYNNEI. For the CDR3, the DNA is TGTGCCAGCGGGGGGGTCTATGGCTACACCTTC. Residues: CASGGVYGYTF.

This chain connects TRBV30 to TRBJ2-2; perhaps TRBD1 as D (6 bases). The CDR3 is 14 residues long. CDR1 is GTSNPN, CDR2 SVGIG, per germline (reference sequence). Between the trimmed V and J ends, which lost 1 base and 1 base, there was a span of 7 bases. The CDR3 loop reads CAWSATGNTGELFF. In DNA, the CDR3 is TGTGCCTGGAGTGCGACAGGGAACACCGGGGAGCTGTTTTTT.

V gene TRBV2 combines with J gene TRBJ1-1; a possible D gene is TRBD1 (5 bases). Germline CDR1 reads SNHLY; CDR2 reads FYNNEI. V lost 6 bases and J lost 6, with 20 bases in between. This CDR3 is 15 amino acids long. The CDR3 region has the DNA TGTGCCAGCAGGATACCCGGACGGACAAACGCTGAAGCTTTCTTT. This translates into CASRIPGRTNAEAFF. The whole variable domain, filled in from reference TRBV2 and TRBJ1-1, reads EPEVTQTPSHQVTQMGQEVILRCVPISNHLYFYWYRQILGQKVEFLVSFYNNEISEKSEIFDDQFSVERPDGSNFTLKIRSTKLEDSAMYFCASRIPGRTNAEAFFGQGTRLTVV.

The V and J genes are TRBV19 and TRBJ2-2; possibly TRBD1 for D (5 bases). The CDR3 has 16 amino acids. Germline CDR1 is LNHDA and CDR2 is SQIVND (reference sequence). Between the trimmed V and J ends, which lost 0 bases and 4 bases, there was a span of 12 bases. In DNA, the CDR3 is TGTGCCAGTAGTATAGATTGGGGCGCAGGCACCGGGGAGCTGTTTTTT. This sequence encodes CASSIDWGAGTGELFF.

The rearrangement joins TRBV5-1 to TRBJ1-5; D not resolved. Per germline, CDR1 SGHRS and CDR2 YFSETQ. With 0 bases removed from V and 2 bases from J, the gap between germline ends came to 9 bases. The CDR3 runs to 15 residues. The CDR3 here is CASSLERSGNQPQHF. As DNA, the CDR3 is TGCGCCAGCAGCTTGGAGAGATCGGGCAATCAGCCCCAGCATTTT.

V and J are TRBV10-3 and TRBJ2-3; D might be TRBD1 (6 bases). Looked up from germline, CDR1 is ENHRY and CDR2 is SYGVKD. The CDR3 totals 15 residues. V gave up 6 bases and J gave up 3 bases, with 16 bases separating them. The CDR3 sequence: CAIRSNSGETDTQYF. The CDR3 DNA sequence: TGTGCCATCAGAAGCAATTCAGGGGAAACAGATACGCAGTATTTT.

The J gene is TRBJ1-5, the V gene TRBV30; D may be TRBD1 (5 bases). The CDR3 has 14 amino acids. Germline V gene lookup returns CDR1 GTSNPN and CDR2 SVGIG (reference sequence). Between the trimmed V and J ends, which lost 3 bases and 0 bases, there was a span of 9 bases. The CDR3 reads CAWSADNSNQPQHF. The CDR3 DNA reads as TGTGCCTGGAGCGCGGACAATAGCAATCAGCCCCAGCATTTT.

This chain connects TRBV6-5 to TRBJ2-7; the D gene is possibly TRBD1 (6 bases). Germline CDR1 and CDR2: MNHEY and SVGAGI. Deletions cut 5 bases from V and 3 bases from J, with 17 bases between. The CDR3 runs 15 residues. This CDR3 reads CASSPDRSQSYEQYV. In DNA, the CDR3 is TGTGCCAGCAGTCCCGACAGGTCCCAAAGCTACGAGCAGTACGTC.

This clone was observed a single time. The chain has TRBV2 and TRBJ2-1; D might be TRBD2 (6 bases). The CDR3 spans 13 residues. The germline gives CDR1 SNHLY, CDR2 FYNNEI. Trimming pared 7 bases from V and 5 bases from J, leaving 12 bases between. The chain's CDR3 is CASNGGYNNEQFF. The CDR3 DNA is TGTGCCAGCAACGGAGGGTATAACAATGAGCAGTTCTTC.

V and J are TRBV5-1 and TRBJ2-7; 7 bases align to TRBD1. The CDR3 is 15 amino acids. The ends lost 4 bases at V and 3 bases at J; junction bases unmatched: 10. Germline V gives CDR1 SGHRS, CDR2 YFSETQ. CDR3 in amino acids: CASSTQTGPNYEQYF. The CDR3 bases are TGCGCCAGCAGCACCCAGACAGGGCCGAACTACGAGCAGTACTTC.

The chain couples TRBV7-9 to TRBJ2-7, with 12 nucleotides matching TRBD2. Germline loops: CDR1 SEHNR, CDR2 FQNEAQ (reference sequence). Trimming at V came to 0 bases and at J to 4 bases, leaving 1 base not matched to a gene. This CDR3 contains 15 residues. CDR3 region: CASSLATSGGYEQYF. CDR3 coding DNA: TGTGCCAGCAGCTTAGCGACTAGCGGGGGTTACGAGCAGTACTTC. Filled out from reference TRBV7-9 and TRBJ2-7, the complete variable domain reads DTGVSQNPRHKITKRGQNVTFRCDPISEHNRLYWYRQTLGQGPEFLTYFQNEAQLEKSRLLSDRFSAERPKGSFSTLEIQRTEQGDSAMYLCASSLATSGGYEQYFGPGTRLTVT.

The chain carries TRBV30 and TRBJ2-7; D is possibly TRBD2 (5 bases). Germline CDR1 GTSNPN, CDR2 SVGIG (reference sequence). V gave up 3 bases and J gave up 3 bases, with 15 bases separating them. The CDR3 totals 14 residues. CDR3 amino acids: CAWRKRGGDYEQYF. As DNA, the CDR3 is TGTGCCTGGAGGAAGCGAGGAGGAGACTACGAGCAGTACTTC.

This clone appeared a single time. This sequence joins TRBV9 and TRBJ2-7, with 7 bases fitting TRBD2. This CDR3 region has 16 residues. After removal of 3 bases from V and 3 bases from J, the junction contained 12 bases not matched to a gene. Germline V gene lookup returns CDR1 SGDLS and CDR2 YYNGEE. CDR3 DNA sequence: TGTGCCAGCAGCGCCACCTCCAAGCGGGGATTCTACGAGCAGTACTTC. The encoded protein is CASSATSKRGFYEQYF.

In its sample, this clone was seen a few times. The CDR3 nucleotides are TGTGCCATCGGGAGTCTAGCGGGCACCTACGAGCAGTACTTC. Translating gives CAIGSLAGTYEQYF. This chain connects TRBV10-3 to TRBJ2-7; 8 nucleotides line up with TRBD2. The CDR3 is made up of 14 amino acids. Losses at the gene ends were 8 bases for V and 2 bases for J; bases not matched to a gene: 8. The germline V gene encodes CDR1 ENHRY and CDR2 SYGVKD.

The chain links TRBV19 to TRBJ2-5; 7 bases are a match to TRBD1. This CDR3 is built from 13 residues. Germline V lookup: CDR1 LNHDA, CDR2 SQIVND (reference sequence). Germline trimming cut 5 bases from V and 3 bases from J; bases unmatched to any gene: 3. The CDR3, as DNA: TGTGCCAGTAGTCCGACAGGGAAAGAGACCCAGTACTTC. Its protein product is CASSPTGKETQYF.

The sample holds a few counts of this clone. The rearrangement links TRBV15 to TRBJ1-5; D uncertain. Germline V gives CDR1 LNHNV, CDR2 YYDKDF (reference sequence). The length of the CDR3 is 11 residues. Trimming shortened V by 3 bases and J by 7 bases, and 4 bases separated the two germline ends. CDR3 nucleotide sequence: TGTGCCACCAGCAGGGGGCAGCCCCAGCATTTT. Translation: CATSRGQPQHF. The variable domain in full, with the rest retrieved from reference TRBV15 and TRBJ1-5, is DAMVIQNPRYQVTQFGKPVTLSCSQTLNHNVMYWYQQKSSQAPKLLFHYYDKDFNNEADTPDNFQSRRPNTSFCFLDIRSPGLGDTAMYLCATSRGQPQHFGDGTRLSIL.

V and J are TRBV7-8 and TRBJ1-1; a weak D match, TRBD1 (5 bases). The CDR3 sequence is 14 residues long. The germline V gene encodes CDR1 SGHVS and CDR2 FQNEAQ. V gave up 5 bases and J gave up 5 bases, with 15 bases separating them. The CDR3 loop reads CASSPREGWTEAFF. The CDR3 bases are TGTGCCAGCAGCCCAAGGGAGGGGTGGACTGAAGCTTTCTTT.

This sequence joins TRBV27 and TRBJ2-7; D could derive from TRBD1 or TRBD2 (6 bases each). The length of the CDR3 is 13 residues. Trimming pared 10 bases from V and 5 bases from J, leaving 18 bases between. Germline lookup yields CDR1 MNHEY and CDR2 SMNVEV (reference sequence). CDR3: CATGTGAVNEQYF. The DNA for the CDR3 is TGTGCCACCGGGACGGGGGCTGTGAACGAGCAGTACTTC.

CDR3 in DNA: TGTGCCAGCAGGGACGGCCTCGTGTACGAGCAGTACTTC. This codes for CASRDGLVYEQYF. This chain links TRBV2 with TRBJ2-7; no definite D call. Germline values: CDR1 SNHLY, CDR2 FYNNEI. V shed 6 bases and J shed 4 bases, with 13 bases lying between them. CDR3 length: 13 amino acids.

The V and J genes are TRBV5-1 and TRBJ2-7; tentative D call: TRBD2 (5 bases). V gave up 8 bases and J gave up 2 bases, with 17 bases separating them. Germline CDR1 and CDR2: SGHRS and YFSETQ. The CDR3 sequence is 14 residues long. CDR3 residues: CASQAEANTYEQYF. DNA for the CDR3: TGCGCCAGTCAGGCGGAGGCAAATACCTACGAGCAGTACTTC.

This chain joins TRBV7-9 and TRBJ2-7; D unresolved. Germline V gene lookup returns CDR1 SEHNR and CDR2 FQNEAQ (reference sequence). V lost 0 bases and J lost 2, with 5 bases in between. The CDR3 is 13 residues long. As DNA, the CDR3 is TGTGCCAGCAGCTTAGCGGCACCCTACGAGCAGTACGTC. It codes for CASSLAAPYEQYV.

Concerning this clone: Mismatch with germline at one junction end may stem from a read error. The J gene is TRBJ2-5, the V gene TRBV7-7, with 7 bases that match TRBD2. Germline values: CDR1 SSHAT, CDR2 FNYEAQ (reference sequence). The CDR3 has 14 amino acids. CDR3 sequence (DNA): TGTGCTAGCAGCTTAGGACTAGGAACGGAGGGCCAGTACTTC. It encodes CASSLGLGTEGQYF.

The chain is built from TRBV2 and TRBJ1-5; D not resolved. The CDR3 sequence is 12 residues long. The V gene lost 7 bases and the J gene lost 0 bases, with 4 bases spanning the gap. Looked up from germline, CDR1 is SNHLY and CDR2 is FYNNEI. The CDR3 here is CASMGSNQPQHF. CDR3 DNA: TGTGCCAGCATGGGTAGCAATCAGCCCCAGCATTTT.

The genes are TRBV4-1 and TRBJ2-2, with D perhaps matching TRBD2 (5 bases). Germline CDR1 MGHRA, CDR2 YSYEKL. V dropped 1 base and J dropped 3 bases, with 12 bases sitting between them. The CDR3 contains 16 residues. CDR3 residues: CASSQAADYYTGELFF. In nucleotides, the CDR3 is TGCGCCAGCAGCCAAGCGGCTGACTACTACACCGGGGAGCTGTTTTTT.

The rearrangement uses TRBV7-9 and TRBJ1-4; D perhaps matches TRBD1 (5 bases). V lost 5 bases, J lost 5 bases, and 15 bases lay in between. This CDR3 has 15 residues. Germline V lookup: CDR1 SEHNR, CDR2 FQNEAQ (reference sequence). CDR3 residues: CASSPSGTGNEKLFF. The CDR3 DNA reads as TGTGCCAGCAGCCCATCCGGGACGGGAAATGAAAAACTGTTTTTT.

The chain recombines TRBV19 with TRBJ1-2; 9 nucleotides align to TRBD1. CDR1 and CDR2 (germline): LNHDA, SQIVND (reference sequence). The CDR3 is made up of 14 amino acids. The V segment lost 3 bases and the J segment 3 bases; nucleotides outside the gene matches: 2. CDR3 DNA sequence: TGTGCCAGTAGTATCACAGGGGGCGACTATGGCTACACCTTC. Translated: CASSITGGDYGYTF.

V usage is TRBV6-4 and J usage is TRBJ2-3; TRBD2 matches 7 bases. Germline-derived CDR1 and CDR2 are MRHNA and SNTAGT. The V and J ends lost 5 bases and 2 bases, in that order; junction bases with no gene match: 4. The CDR3 sequence is 14 residues long. The chain's CDR3 is CASSPGGYTDTQYF. The CDR3 DNA reads as TGTGCCAGCAGTCCGGGGGGTTACACAGATACGCAGTATTTT.

This rearrangement joins TRBV28 to TRBJ1-4; D not resolved. This CDR3 region has 13 residues. With 5 bases removed from V and 6 bases from J, the gap between germline ends came to 10 bases. Germline V CDR1 and CDR2: MDHEN, SYDVKM. The CDR3 coding sequence is TGTGCCAGCAGTCCGCCCGTGGATGAAAAACTGTTTTTT. It translates to CASSPPVDEKLFF.

The V gene is TRBV2, the J gene TRBJ1-5, with 7 bases fitting TRBD1. The CDR3 covers 15 residues. V shed 5 bases, J shed 0 bases, and the junction held 4 bases outside the gene matches. The germline V gene has CDR1 SNHLY and CDR2 FYNNEI. CDR3 protein: CASSLRQGSNQPQHF. The DNA of the CDR3 is TGTGCCAGCAGTTTGCGACAGGGTAGCAATCAGCCCCAGCATTTT.